Listed below are T cell receptor beta chains from one sample, sequenced in a study of cytomegalovirus exposure and HLA in healthy donors. Produced via immunoSEQ multiplex PCR; TCRdb's table is partial and in-frame only. Of around 95,000 clones listed, about four fifths were seen once; the top ten hold 4.1%. Material: PBMCs. These receptors came from a woman aged 40 to 55 in good health and CMV-seropositive. Both conserved end residues are part of each CDR3. A D gene is named only where the DNA matches it firmly. Clone size is stated in some rows and not others, as once, few, many or a class when expanded.

j_call: TRBJ2-2
v_call: TRBV5-4
d_call: .
clone_size: .
cdr3_aa: CASSFEAGELFF
cdr3_nt: TGTGCCAGCAGCTTTGAGGCCGGGGAGCTGTTTTTT

j_call: TRBJ1-3
v_call: TRBV6-6
d_call: .
clone_size: once
cdr3_aa: CASTSGQNSGNTIYF
cdr3_nt: TGTGCCAGCACCTCAGGACAAAACTCTGGAAACACCATATATTTT

j_call: TRBJ1-2
v_call: TRBV30
d_call: TRBD1
clone_size: .
cdr3_aa: CAWSEWTGYGYTF
cdr3_nt: TGTGCCTGGAGTGAATGGACAGGCTATGGCTACACCTTC

j_call: TRBJ2-3
v_call: TRBV6-5
d_call: .
clone_size: .
cdr3_aa: CASSYGSGRTDTQYF
cdr3_nt: TGTGCCAGCAGTTACGGGAGCGGACGCACAGATACGCAGTATTTT

j_call: TRBJ2-3
v_call: TRBV27
d_call: TRBD2
clone_size: .
cdr3_aa: CASSPRTSGKTDTQYF
cdr3_nt: TGTGCCAGCAGTCCCCGGACTAGCGGGAAAACAGATACGCAGTATTTT

j_call: TRBJ1-1
v_call: TRBV6-1
d_call: TRBD1
clone_size: few
cdr3_aa: CASSEGQGAGSEAFF
cdr3_nt: TGTGCCAGCAGTGAAGGACAGGGGGCGGGGTCTGAAGCTTTCTTT

j_call: TRBJ2-5
v_call: TRBV5-1
d_call: .
clone_size: .
cdr3_aa: CASSLGGGFTQETQYF
cdr3_nt: TGCGCCAGCAGCTTGGGTGGAGGCTTTACTCAAGAGACCCAGTACTTC

j_call: TRBJ2-7
v_call: TRBV25-1
d_call: TRBD2
clone_size: .
cdr3_aa: CASSSYSGKLYEQYF
cdr3_nt: TGTGCCAGCAGTAGTTATAGCGGGAAGTTATACGAGCAGTACTTC

j_call: TRBJ1-4
v_call: TRBV28
d_call: TRBD1
clone_size: few
cdr3_aa: CASSLGQGAANEKLFF
cdr3_nt: TGTGCCAGCAGCCTCGGACAGGGAGCGGCTAATGAAAAACTGTTTTTT

j_call: TRBJ1-4
v_call: TRBV4-2
d_call: TRBD1
clone_size: .
cdr3_aa: CASSQGSPGQGVELFF
cdr3_nt: TGTGCCAGCAGCCAAGGTAGCCCGGGACAGGGAGTGGAACTGTTTTTT

j_call: TRBJ2-7
v_call: TRBV6-1
d_call: .
clone_size: .
cdr3_aa: CASSEYLHEQYF
cdr3_nt: TGTGCCAGCAGTGAATATCTCCACGAGCAGTACTTC

j_call: TRBJ2-5
v_call: TRBV6-1
d_call: TRBD1
clone_size: few
cdr3_aa: CATSQGEQETQYF
cdr3_nt: TGTGCCACCTCACAGGGGGAGCAAGAGACCCAGTACTTC

j_call: TRBJ2-7
v_call: TRBV6-1
d_call: TRBD2
clone_size: .
cdr3_aa: CASSEDVGEGSYEQYF
cdr3_nt: TGTGCCAGCAGTGAAGATGTCGGGGAGGGCTCCTACGAGCAGTACTTC

j_call: TRBJ2-2
v_call: TRBV7-3
d_call: .
clone_size: .
cdr3_aa: CASSLEGGKGGELFF
cdr3_nt: TGTGCCAGCAGCTTAGAAGGAGGGAAGGGCGGGGAGCTGTTTTTT

j_call: TRBJ2-7
v_call: TRBV10-1
d_call: TRBD1
clone_size: .
cdr3_aa: CASSEFLTGAEQYF
cdr3_nt: TGCGCCAGCAGTGAGTTTTTAACAGGGGCCGAGCAGTACTTC

j_call: TRBJ2-3
v_call: TRBV4-1
d_call: TRBD1
clone_size: .
cdr3_aa: CASSQESGGTRDTQYF
cdr3_nt: TGCGCCAGCAGCCAAGAATCAGGGGGCACCAGAGATACGCAGTATTTT

j_call: TRBJ2-2
v_call: TRBV6-5
d_call: .
clone_size: .
cdr3_aa: CASNWKEGYTGELFF
cdr3_nt: TGTGCCAGCAACTGGAAGGAGGGGTACACCGGGGAGCTGTTTTTT

j_call: TRBJ2-5
v_call: TRBV28
d_call: .
clone_size: once
cdr3_aa: CASSNPQGPETQYF
cdr3_nt: TGTGCCAGCAGTAATCCACAGGGTCCAGAGACCCAGTACTTC

j_call: TRBJ1-1
v_call: TRBV7-9
d_call: TRBD1
clone_size: .
cdr3_aa: CASSLVDRGPWNTEAFF
cdr3_nt: TGTGCCAGCAGCTTAGTGGACAGGGGGCCATGGAACACTGAAGCTTTCTTT

j_call: TRBJ1-4
v_call: TRBV5-1
d_call: .
clone_size: .
cdr3_aa: CASSSHRDLTPTNEKLFF
cdr3_nt: TGCGCCAGCAGCTCTCACAGGGATTTGACACCAACTAATGAAAAACTGTTTTTT

j_call: TRBJ2-3
v_call: TRBV4-1
d_call: .
clone_size: .
cdr3_aa: CASSPWERDTQYF
cdr3_nt: TGCGCCAGCAGCCCCTGGGAGCGAGATACGCAGTATTTT

j_call: TRBJ2-2
v_call: TRBV7-9
d_call: TRBD1
clone_size: .
cdr3_aa: CASSLEPGQVPVGLFF
cdr3_nt: TGTGCCAGCAGCTTAGAACCGGGACAGGTTCCGGTAGGGCTGTTTTTT

j_call: TRBJ2-7
v_call: TRBV6-5
d_call: .
clone_size: few
cdr3_aa: CASSYGQRSYEQYF
cdr3_nt: TGTGCCAGCAGTTACGGGCAGAGATCCTACGAGCAGTACTTC

j_call: TRBJ2-3
v_call: TRBV15
d_call: TRBD2
clone_size: .
cdr3_aa: CATSSRLAGDLDTQYF
cdr3_nt: TGTGCCACCAGCTCCCGACTAGCGGGAGATCTAGATACGCAGTATTTT

j_call: TRBJ2-1
v_call: TRBV27
d_call: .
clone_size: .
cdr3_aa: CASSLPAGRQFF
cdr3_nt: TGTGCCAGCAGTTTACCCGCGGGACGCCAGTTCTTC

j_call: TRBJ2-3
v_call: TRBV5-6
d_call: TRBD2
clone_size: .
cdr3_aa: CASSKGLAGGPTTDTQYF
cdr3_nt: TGTGCCAGCAGCAAAGGACTAGCGGGAGGGCCAACCACAGATACGCAGTATTTT

j_call: TRBJ2-1
v_call: TRBV28
d_call: .
clone_size: .
cdr3_aa: CASRSPYNEQFF
cdr3_nt: TGTGCCAGCCGGTCCCCCTACAATGAGCAGTTCTTC

j_call: TRBJ2-2
v_call: TRBV2
d_call: TRBD1
clone_size: once
cdr3_aa: CASSRTGNSGELFF
cdr3_nt: TGTGCCAGCAGTAGGACAGGGAATTCCGGGGAGCTGTTTTTT

j_call: TRBJ1-2
v_call: TRBV2
d_call: .
clone_size: .
cdr3_aa: CASRRRSLAYGYPF
cdr3_nt: TGTGCCAGCAGAAGACGGAGTTTGGCCTATGGCTACCCCTTC

j_call: TRBJ1-5
v_call: TRBV27
d_call: .
clone_size: few
cdr3_aa: CASRLSGSNQPQHF
cdr3_nt: TGTGCCAGCAGATTGTCGGGAAGCAATCAGCCCCAGCATTTT

j_call: TRBJ2-7
v_call: TRBV18
d_call: .
clone_size: .
cdr3_aa: CASSPGGIYEQYF
cdr3_nt: TGTGCCAGCTCACCAGGCGGCATCTACGAGCAGTACTTC

j_call: TRBJ1-1
v_call: TRBV18
d_call: TRBD1
clone_size: few
cdr3_aa: CASSPGQGATEAFF
cdr3_nt: TGTGCCAGCTCACCCGGACAGGGGGCCACTGAAGCTTTCTTT

j_call: TRBJ2-7
v_call: TRBV7-9
d_call: TRBD1
clone_size: .
cdr3_aa: CASSSRTGDPYEQYF
cdr3_nt: TGTGCCAGCAGCTCTCGGACAGGGGACCCCTACGAGCAGTACTTC

j_call: TRBJ1-1
v_call: TRBV28
d_call: .
clone_size: .
cdr3_aa: CASSFYGRPSNTEAFF
cdr3_nt: TGTGCCAGCAGTTTTTACGGCAGGCCATCGAACACTGAAGCTTTCTTT

j_call: TRBJ2-1
v_call: TRBV6-6
d_call: TRBD2
clone_size: few
cdr3_aa: CASSYSLAGVSEQFF
cdr3_nt: TGTGCCAGCAGTTACTCCCTAGCGGGAGTCTCTGAGCAGTTCTTC

j_call: TRBJ2-5
v_call: TRBV19
d_call: TRBD1
clone_size: .
cdr3_aa: CASSISGGEMKTQYF
cdr3_nt: TGTGCCAGTAGTATTTCAGGGGGCGAGATGAAGACCCAGTACTTC

j_call: TRBJ2-3
v_call: TRBV4-1
d_call: TRBD2
clone_size: .
cdr3_aa: CASSQLAGDTDTQYF
cdr3_nt: TGCGCCAGCAGCCAATTAGCGGGAGACACAGATACGCAGTATTTT

j_call: TRBJ2-3
v_call: TRBV7-2
d_call: .
clone_size: few
cdr3_aa: CASSLEKLTDTQYF
cdr3_nt: TGTGCCAGCAGCTTAGAGAAACTCACAGATACGCAGTATTTT

j_call: TRBJ2-1
v_call: TRBV14
d_call: TRBD1
clone_size: .
cdr3_aa: CASSQGGGRGQNEQFF
cdr3_nt: TGTGCCAGCAGCCAAGGCGGCGGCAGGGGGCAAAATGAGCAGTTCTTC

j_call: TRBJ2-2
v_call: TRBV5-1
d_call: .
clone_size: .
cdr3_aa: CASSLDPYTGELFF
cdr3_nt: TGCGCCAGCAGCCTAGACCCTTACACCGGGGAGCTGTTTTTT

j_call: TRBJ1-1
v_call: TRBV5-1
d_call: .
clone_size: few
cdr3_aa: CASSLFGENTEAFF
cdr3_nt: TGCGCCAGCAGCTTGTTCGGGGAGAACACTGAAGCTTTCTTT

j_call: TRBJ2-1
v_call: TRBV29-1
d_call: TRBD2
clone_size: .
cdr3_aa: CSVINEREGPREFF
cdr3_nt: TGCAGCGTTATAAATGAGCGGGAGGGCCCCAGGGAGTTCTTC

j_call: TRBJ2-3
v_call: TRBV28
d_call: TRBD2
clone_size: .
cdr3_aa: CASSYSGKTDTQYF
cdr3_nt: TGTGCCAGCTCTTATAGCGGGAAGACAGATACGCAGTATTTT

j_call: TRBJ2-2
v_call: TRBV18
d_call: TRBD2
clone_size: .
cdr3_aa: CASSLSSGTRTGELFF
cdr3_nt: TGTGCCAGCTCACTCTCCTCCGGGACTAGAACCGGGGAGCTGTTTTTT

j_call: TRBJ1-2
v_call: TRBV5-1
d_call: .
clone_size: .
cdr3_aa: CASSPYLTQKTGYTF
cdr3_nt: TGCGCCAGCAGCCCATACCTAACACAGAAGACAGGCTACACCTTC

j_call: TRBJ2-3
v_call: TRBV10-2
d_call: TRBD2
clone_size: .
cdr3_aa: CASNLAGVSDTQYF
cdr3_nt: TGCGCCAGCAACCTAGCGGGAGTGTCAGATACGCAGTATTTT

j_call: TRBJ2-7
v_call: TRBV27
d_call: TRBD2
clone_size: once
cdr3_aa: CASSPLGREGVEQYF
cdr3_nt: TGTGCCAGCAGTCCACTGGGGCGGGAGGGCGTCGAGCAGTACTTC

j_call: TRBJ2-7
v_call: TRBV7-9
d_call: .
clone_size: .
cdr3_aa: CASSSQGGSYEQYF
cdr3_nt: TGTGCCAGCAGCTCGCAGGGGGGAAGCTACGAGCAGTACTTC

j_call: TRBJ2-1
v_call: TRBV6-4
d_call: .
clone_size: few
cdr3_aa: CASSAGQSSYNEQFF
cdr3_nt: TGTGCCAGCAGCGCAGGACAGAGCTCCTACAATGAGCAGTTCTTC